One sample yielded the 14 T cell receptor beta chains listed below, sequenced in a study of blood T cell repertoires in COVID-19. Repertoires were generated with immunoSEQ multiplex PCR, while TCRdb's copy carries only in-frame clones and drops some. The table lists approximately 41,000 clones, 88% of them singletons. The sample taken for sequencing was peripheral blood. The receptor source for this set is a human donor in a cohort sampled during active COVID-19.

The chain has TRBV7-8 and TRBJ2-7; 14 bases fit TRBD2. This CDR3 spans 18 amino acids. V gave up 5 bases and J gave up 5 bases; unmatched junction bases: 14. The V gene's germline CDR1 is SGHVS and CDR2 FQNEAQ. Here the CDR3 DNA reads TGTGCCAGCAGCCCGGGACTAGCGGGAGCGACGAGGCGAAACGAGCAGTACTTC. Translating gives CASSPGLAGATRRNEQYF.

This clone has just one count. The CDR3 spells CASSFHPGTTYNSPLHF. The CDR3 coding sequence is TGTGCCAGCAGTTTCCACCCCGGGACAACTTATAATTCACCCCTCCACTTT. This chain uses TRBV27 with TRBJ1-6, with D perhaps TRBD1 (6 bases). Deletions cut 3 bases from V and 4 bases from J, with 16 bases between. The CDR3 is 17 amino acids. In germline, CDR1 is MNHEY, CDR2 SMNVEV (reference sequence).

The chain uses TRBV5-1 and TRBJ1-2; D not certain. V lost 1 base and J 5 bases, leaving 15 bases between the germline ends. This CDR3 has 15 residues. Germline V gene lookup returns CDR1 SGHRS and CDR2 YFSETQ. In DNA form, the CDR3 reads TGCGCCAGCAGCTTGTCCGGTGCGGTCCGGTATGGCTACACCTTC. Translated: CASSLSGAVRYGYTF.

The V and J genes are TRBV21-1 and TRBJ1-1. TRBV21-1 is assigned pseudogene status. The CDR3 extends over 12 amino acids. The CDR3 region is CAPGGMSAEAFF. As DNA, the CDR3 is TGTGCCCCGGGGGGGATGAGCGCTGAAGCTTTCTTT.

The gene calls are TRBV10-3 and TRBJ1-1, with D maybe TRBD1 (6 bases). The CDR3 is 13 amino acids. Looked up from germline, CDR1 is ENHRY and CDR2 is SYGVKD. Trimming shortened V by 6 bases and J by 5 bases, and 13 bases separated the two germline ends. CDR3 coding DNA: TGTGCCATCAGCCCGGACAGTCAGACTGAAGCTTTCTTT. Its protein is CAISPDSQTEAFF.

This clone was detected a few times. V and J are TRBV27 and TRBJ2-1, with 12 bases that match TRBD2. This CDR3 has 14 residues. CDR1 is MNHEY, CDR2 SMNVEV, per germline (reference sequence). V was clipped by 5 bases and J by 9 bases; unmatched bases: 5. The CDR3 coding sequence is TGTGCCAGCAGTAGACTAGCGGGAGATCGTGAGCAGTTCTTC. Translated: CASSRLAGDREQFF.

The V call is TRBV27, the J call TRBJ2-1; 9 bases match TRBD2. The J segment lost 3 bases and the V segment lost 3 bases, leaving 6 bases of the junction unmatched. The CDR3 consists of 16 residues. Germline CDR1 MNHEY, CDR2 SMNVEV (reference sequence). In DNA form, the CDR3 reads TGTGCCAGCAGTTTCATCCTAGCGGGGTTCTACAATGAGCAGTTCTTC. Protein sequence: CASSFILAGFYNEQFF.

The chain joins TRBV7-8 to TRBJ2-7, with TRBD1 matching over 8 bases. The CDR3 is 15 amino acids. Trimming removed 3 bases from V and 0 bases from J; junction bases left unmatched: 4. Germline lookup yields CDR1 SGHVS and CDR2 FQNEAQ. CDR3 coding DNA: TGTGCCAGCAGCTTCAGGACAGGGCACTCCTACGAGCAGTACTTC. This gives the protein CASSFRTGHSYEQYF.

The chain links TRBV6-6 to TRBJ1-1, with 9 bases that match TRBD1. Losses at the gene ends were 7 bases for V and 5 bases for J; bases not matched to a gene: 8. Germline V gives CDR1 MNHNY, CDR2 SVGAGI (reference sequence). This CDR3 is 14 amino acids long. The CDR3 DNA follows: TGTGCCAGCAACACTGGGACAGGGAGGACTGAAGCTTTCTTT. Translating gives CASNTGTGRTEAFF.

CDR3 residues: CASSQGGTSNQPQHF. CDR3 nucleotides: TGCGCCAGCAGCCAAGGGGGGACAAGTAATCAGCCCCAGCATTTT. V gene TRBV4-1 combines with J gene TRBJ1-5; the D gene is possibly TRBD1 (6 bases). The CDR3 has 15 amino acids. The germline V gene has CDR1 MGHRA and CDR2 YSYEKL. V lost 1 base to trimming and J lost 4 bases, with 11 bases between them.

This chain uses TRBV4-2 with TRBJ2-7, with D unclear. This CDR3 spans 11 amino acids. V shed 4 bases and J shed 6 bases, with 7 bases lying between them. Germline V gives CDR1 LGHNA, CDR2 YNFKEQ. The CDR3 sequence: CASSLGGEQYF. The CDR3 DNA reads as TGTGCCAGCAGCCTCGGCGGCGAGCAGTACTTC.

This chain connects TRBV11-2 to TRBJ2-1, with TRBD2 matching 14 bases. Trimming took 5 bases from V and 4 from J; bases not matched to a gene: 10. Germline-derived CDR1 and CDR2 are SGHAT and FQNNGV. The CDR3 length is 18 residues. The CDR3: CASSRGLAGGKSYNEQFF. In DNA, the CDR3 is TGTGCCAGCAGCCGAGGACTAGCGGGAGGCAAATCTTACAATGAGCAGTTCTTC. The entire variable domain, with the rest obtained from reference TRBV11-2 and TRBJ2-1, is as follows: EAGVAQSPRYKIIEKRQSVAFWCNPISGHATLYWYQQILGQGPKLLIQFQNNGVVDDSQLPKDRFSAERLKGVDSTLKIQPAKLEDSAVYLCASSRGLAGGKSYNEQFFGPGTRLTVL.

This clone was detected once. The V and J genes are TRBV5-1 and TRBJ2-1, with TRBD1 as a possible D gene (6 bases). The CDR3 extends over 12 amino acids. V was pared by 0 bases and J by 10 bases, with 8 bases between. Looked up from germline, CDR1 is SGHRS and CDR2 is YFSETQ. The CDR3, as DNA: TGCGCCAGCAGCTTGGCCGGGACAGAGCAGTTCTTC. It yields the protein CASSLAGTEQFF.

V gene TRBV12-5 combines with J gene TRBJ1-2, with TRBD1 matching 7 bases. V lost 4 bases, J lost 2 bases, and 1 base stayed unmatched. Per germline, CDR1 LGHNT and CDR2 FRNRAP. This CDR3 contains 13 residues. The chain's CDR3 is CASGSGQNYGYTF. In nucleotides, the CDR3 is TGTGCTAGTGGTTCGGGACAGAACTATGGCTACACCTTC.